This TCR beta chain was observed in a study of cytomegalovirus exposure and HLA in healthy donors. This cohort consisted of healthy bone marrow donors. It was with 60 Vbeta and 13 Jbeta primers that the PCR ran. In the authors' methods: There were about 88 million unique TCR beta chains by a later count, and 8.5 million to 14 million of them were shared. Clones were sequenced by immunoSEQ multiplex PCR, and TCRdb holds only the in-frame ones, with some missing. The V and J calls and clone size are taken from that table; D and trimming were inferred from the DNA. The sample shows roughly 140,000 clones, more than 80% of them seen only once. There are 15 residues in the CDR3. CDR1 SGHDT and CDR2 YYEEEE come from the germline V gene. Trimming removed 7 bases at V and 2 bases at J, with 18 bases between. Whole-study results and caveats: A list of 164 TCR beta chains associated with cytomegalovirus was given. TCR beta chain V- and J-gene trimming was linked, in a later analysis, to a missense variant in DCLRE1C.

As to this clone: The antigen is not known.

Specimen: PBMCs. The source of this sequence is a woman between 40 and 55 years old in good health and CMV-seropositive. The chain employs TRBV5-6 and TRBJ2-5; D is undetermined. The CDR3 DNA reads TGTGCCAGCTTTCCTATGAGGTACCGTCAAGAGACCCAGTACTTC. Protein product: CASFPMRYRQETQYF.